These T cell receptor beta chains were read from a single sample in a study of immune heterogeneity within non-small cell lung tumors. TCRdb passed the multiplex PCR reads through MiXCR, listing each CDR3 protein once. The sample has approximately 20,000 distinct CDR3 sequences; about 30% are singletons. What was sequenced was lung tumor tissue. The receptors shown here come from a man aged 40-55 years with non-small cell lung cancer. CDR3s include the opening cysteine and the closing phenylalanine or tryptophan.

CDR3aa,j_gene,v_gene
CASSYSKGATYEQYF,TRBJ2-7,TRBV6-2/TRBV6-3
CASSLGRGSHYNSPLHF,TRBJ1-6,TRBV5-6
CSAQTGGGVDNEQFF,TRBJ2-1,TRBV20-1
CASSQKRGAASGANVLTF,TRBJ2-6,TRBV9
CSVEGTDFNYCYTF,TRBJ1-2,TRBV29-1
CASSLRDRGGKETQYF,TRBJ2-5,TRBV11-3
CASSVGPTTYNEQFF,TRBJ2-1,TRBV5-8
CASSPPGLAVSGSYEQYF,TRBJ2-7,TRBV12-3/TRBV12-4
CASSQDWGDMKTEAFF,TRBJ1-1,TRBV4-3
CASSQVTGGGTGELFF,TRBJ2-2,TRBV5-1
CASSDRLRETQYF,TRBJ2-5,TRBV6-1
CASSQDGSAYEQYF,TRBJ2-7,TRBV4-2
CSASNYLSSYNEQFF,TRBJ2-1,TRBV20-1
CATNDPTGPETQYF,TRBJ2-5,TRBV24-1
CASSLPGAEAFF,TRBJ1-1,TRBV7-2
CASSRLTGGPRNEQFF,TRBJ2-1,TRBV5-1
CASSIGYNEQFF,TRBJ2-1,TRBV19
CASSLGPSGAGELFF,TRBJ2-2,TRBV5-1
CASAHEPGTDEQFF,TRBJ2-1,TRBV12-5
CASRSADQETQYF,TRBJ2-5,TRBV5-1
CASCRGNRDAYGYTF,TRBJ1-2,TRBV19
CASGSPPGGIYGYTF,TRBJ1-2,TRBV12-5
CASSRLLGTGRNEQYF,TRBJ2-7,TRBV18
CASSRRGGTTSNTGELFF,TRBJ2-2,TRBV7-2
CANSPNFGETQYF,TRBJ2-5,TRBV7-9